The clone carrying this T cell receptor beta chain appeared once. What it binds is unknown. The sorted Tregs were CD4+CD25+CD127-/low cells. The junction had 7 bases not matched to a gene; V was cut back by 2 bases and J by 0 bases. Germline V gene sequence: CDR1 KGHDR, CDR2 SFDVKD. The length of the CDR3 is 18 residues. Findings and limits, study-wide: Tumor memory CD4+ T cell TCR gene usage clustered with blood and lymph node memory CD4+ cells and lymph node naive CD4+ cells.

TCRdb itself ran the 5' RACE reads through MiXCR, one entry per CDR3 protein. The sample contains approximately 11,000 distinct CDR3 sequences, about 30% of which appear only once. Sequences were obtained from Tregs sorted from a lymph node. V usage is TRBV24-1 and J usage is TRBJ2-1, with 9 bases identical to TRBD2. The clonotype comes from a female donor with breast cancer. CDR3 in DNA: TGTGCCACCAGTGATTGGGCACGCGGGAGGGGCTCCTACAATGAGCAGTTCTTC. It encodes CATSDWARGRGSYNEQFF.